This TCR beta chain was captured in a study of cytomegalovirus exposure and HLA in healthy donors. Findings and limits, study-wide: HLA alleles showed associations with around 15,000 TCR beta sequences in a later analysis, at a 0.05 false discovery rate.

In the case of this clone: Its antigen remains unknown.

The length of the CDR3 is 16 residues. Trimming pared 5 bases from V and 10 bases from J, leaving 24 bases between. Per germline, CDR1 SGHVS and CDR2 FQNEAQ. PCR used 60 Vbeta primers and 13 Jbeta primers. Source study methods: The authors later counted 75 million to 90 million unique TCR beta chains, approximately 10 million of them shared. The data were produced by immunoSEQ multiplex PCR, yet TCRdb's version contains in-frame clones alone and is incomplete. V and J calls and clone size come straight from that table; D and trimming were deduced from the DNA. Among approximately 280,000 clones listed, about 87% were seen once.

V gene TRBV7-8 combines with J gene TRBJ2-1; D perhaps matches TRBD1 (6 bases). This TCR came from a woman aged 18-29 years in good health and CMV-seronegative. The material sequenced was PBMCs. The CDR3 reads CASSPGFAQGQTEQFF. For the CDR3, the DNA is TGTGCCAGCAGCCCTGGATTTGCGCAGGGACAAACGGAGCAGTTCTTC.